This entry describes one T cell receptor beta chain. Its antigen is undetermined. Per the germline V gene, CDR1 is KGHSH and CDR2 is LQKENI. This CDR3 contains 17 residues. With 2 bases clipped from V and 2 bases from J, the junction kept 5 bases outside the gene matches. This specimen belongs to a study of T cell responses to AZD1222 COVID-19 vaccine. Study observations and caveats: Nearly half of spike-specific TCRs reportedly target unmutated variant regions. Following two doses of AZD1222, Spike-specific TCR breadth and depth rose. Across the whole spike, CD4 TCRs peaked at regions 160-218 and 743-854.

Data came from immunoSEQ multiplex PCR; TCRdb stores just in-frame clones and leaves some out. The data contain 80,000 to 95,000 clones, approximately 90% of them singletons. The V call is TRBV18, the J call TRBJ2-6, with 8 bases aligning to TRBD2. The receptor's source is an adult in good health. Material: peripheral blood, obtained on day 0 of AZD1222 vaccination. CDR3 in amino acids: CASSPTGGGPGANVLTF. CDR3 nucleotides: TGTGCCAGCTCACCAACCGGGGGGGGCCCTGGGGCCAACGTCCTGACTTTC.